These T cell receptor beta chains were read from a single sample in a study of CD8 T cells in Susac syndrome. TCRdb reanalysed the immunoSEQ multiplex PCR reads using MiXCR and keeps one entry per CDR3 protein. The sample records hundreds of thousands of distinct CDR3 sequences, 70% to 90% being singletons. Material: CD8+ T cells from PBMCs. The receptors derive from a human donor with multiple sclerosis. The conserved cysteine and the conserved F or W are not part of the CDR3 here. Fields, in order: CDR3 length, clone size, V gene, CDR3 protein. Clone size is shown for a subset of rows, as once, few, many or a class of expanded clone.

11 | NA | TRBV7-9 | ASSPQGSEGYT
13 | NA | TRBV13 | ASSLADLSDNEQF
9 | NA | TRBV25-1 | ASRYTETQY
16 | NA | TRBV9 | ASRGPGLAGGTTDTQY
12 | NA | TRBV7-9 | ASSLTGYDQPQH
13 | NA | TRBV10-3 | AISEQTDGIYEQY
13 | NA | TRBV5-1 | ASSRTGGEIGELF
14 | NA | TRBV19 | ASSRVAGGSYNEQF
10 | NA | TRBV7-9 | ASSEKGYEQY
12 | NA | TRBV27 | ASSLRGRADTQY
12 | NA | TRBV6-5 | ASSPSLNGHEQY
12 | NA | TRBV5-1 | ASSPRGSNQPQH
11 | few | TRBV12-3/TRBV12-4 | ASSLGEVNEQF
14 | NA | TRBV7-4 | ASSHNRGCSGNTIY
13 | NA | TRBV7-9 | ASSFSRSTNEKLF
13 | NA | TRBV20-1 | SARDRTSSNQPQH
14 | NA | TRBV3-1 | ASSQYPGRGNQPQH
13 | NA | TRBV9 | ASSAEPSGSYEQY
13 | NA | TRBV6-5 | ASSYNGAGAETQY
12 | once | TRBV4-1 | ASNNGRLNTEAF
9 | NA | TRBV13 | ASSLAQEAF
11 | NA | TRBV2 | ASSERLTGELF
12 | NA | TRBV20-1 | SARGLAETYEQY
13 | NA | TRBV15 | ATSHRQGLAYEQY
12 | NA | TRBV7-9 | ASSGSSVYNEQF
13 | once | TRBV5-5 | ASSLYLDSTYEQY
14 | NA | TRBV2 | ASSEAGGRGYNEQF
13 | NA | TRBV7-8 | ASSQLRGGYNEQF
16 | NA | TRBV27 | ASSLPPTSGYAPNEQF
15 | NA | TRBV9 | ASSVGVGGDWSYEQY
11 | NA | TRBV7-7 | ASSLVRDETQY
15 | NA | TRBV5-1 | ASSLSRWTSGNYEQY
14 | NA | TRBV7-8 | ASSSAGTGYSYGYT
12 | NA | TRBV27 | ASSLSPDSYEQY
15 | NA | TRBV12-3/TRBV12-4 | ASSGDGDSRENYGYT
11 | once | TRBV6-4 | ASSVASEDTQH
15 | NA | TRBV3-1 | ASSQDRGGARNETQY
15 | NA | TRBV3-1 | ASSQPHSGRGGNEQF
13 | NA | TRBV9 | ASSPEQGAADTQY
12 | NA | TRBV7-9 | ASSPSDRYNEQF
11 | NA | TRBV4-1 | ASSQQGGHEQY
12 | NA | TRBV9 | AGSASGRENEQF
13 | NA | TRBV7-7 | ASSFFARGKETQY
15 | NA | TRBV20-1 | SARDWTGGTGTDTQY
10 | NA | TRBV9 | ASSVEKGQQF
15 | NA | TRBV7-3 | ASSSPLTRGWVNEQF
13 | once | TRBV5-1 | ASSLEGAHGNTIY
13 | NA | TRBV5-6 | ASSWATGLQETQY
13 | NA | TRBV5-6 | ASSPISDPPTEQF
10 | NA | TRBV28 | ASTGESYGYT
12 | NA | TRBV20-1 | SAREPGGTGELF
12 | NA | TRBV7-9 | ASSQVGKLNEQY
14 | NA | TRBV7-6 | ASSQTSGRARNEQF
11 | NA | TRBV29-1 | SAAGSDFYEQY
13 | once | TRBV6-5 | ASSLSSAGTDTQY
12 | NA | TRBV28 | ASSITSPVAEAF
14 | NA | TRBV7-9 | LYMRGTGVLNQPQH
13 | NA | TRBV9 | ASSVYQTGGGGYT